The present TCR beta chain was sequenced within a study of human T cells and chemical hapten exposure. Indicated time point: pre-sensitization, week 0. Treatment given: therapeutic diphenylcyclopropenone sensitization with weekly scalp DPC. Blood draws came before every patch-test application. Total RNA was isolated from unfractionated whole blood. Study-wide results and caveats: DPC sensitization did not alter TCRs above 1 in 1000 frequency.

The CDR3 totals 15 residues. V dropped 5 bases and J dropped 0 bases, with 13 bases sitting between them. The table lists this clonotype with a few counts. The antigen is undetermined. Unique molecular identifiers were attached to individual cDNA molecules within the library. One entry per CDR3 protein, called by TCRdb with MiXCR from the RACE reads. The sample has some 400,000 distinct CDR3 sequences, roughly 5.3% seen once. The sequence derives from a woman between 45 and 60 years old with alopecia areata. Some clones in this sample may be carry-over from other donors' samples. The source was whole blood, collected in connection with sensitization to the hapten diphenylcyclopropenone (DPC). This rearrangement joins TRBV12-3 or TRBV12-4 to TRBJ1-1; D is unclear. CDR3 amino acids: CASSPLGSLNTEAFF. In DNA form, the CDR3 reads TGTGCCAGCAGTCCTCTCGGTAGCTTGAACACTGAAGCTTTCTTT.